This TCR beta chain was recovered during a study of blood T cell repertoires in COVID-19. The V gene's germline CDR1 is SGHVS and CDR2 FQNEAQ. With 1 base clipped from V and 6 bases from J, the junction kept 9 bases outside the gene matches. This CDR3 is built from 16 residues. Source study methods: Amplification from reference gene primers served as the basis for estimated nucleated cell counts. Clones were sequenced by immunoSEQ multiplex PCR, and TCRdb holds only the in-frame ones, with some missing. V, J and clone size are taken as reported in that table, and D and trimming were inferred from the DNA itself. This sample carries roughly 140,000 clones, more than 75% of them seen once, and the ten largest clones take roughly 2.3%.

The receptor was derived from a man aged 65 to 79 with acute or convalescent COVID-19. Sequencing was carried out using peripheral blood. The V and J genes are TRBV7-8 and TRBJ2-1; 7 positions match TRBD2. The CDR3 sequence is CASSLDRRTSRNEQFF. CDR3 DNA sequence: TGTGCCAGCAGCTTAGATCGGAGGACTAGTCGCAATGAGCAGTTCTTC.